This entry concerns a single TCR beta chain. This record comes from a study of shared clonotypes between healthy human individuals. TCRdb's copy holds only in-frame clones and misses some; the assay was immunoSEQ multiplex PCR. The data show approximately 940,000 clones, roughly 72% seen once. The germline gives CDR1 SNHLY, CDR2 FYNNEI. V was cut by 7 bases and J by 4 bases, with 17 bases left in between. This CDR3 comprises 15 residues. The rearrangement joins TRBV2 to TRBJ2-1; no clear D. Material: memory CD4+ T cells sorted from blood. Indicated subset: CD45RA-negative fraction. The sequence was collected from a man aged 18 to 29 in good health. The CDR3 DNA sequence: TGTGCCAGCATAGTTGACCTATCAGGATACAATGAGCAGTTCTTC. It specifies CASIVDLSGYNEQFF.